This passage covers 21 T cell receptor beta chains from one sample sequenced in a study of T cell repertoires in ileal Crohn's disease. TCRdb's copy holds only in-frame clones and misses some; the assay was immunoSEQ multiplex PCR. The sample lists more than 9,000 clones; just over 75% were seen once. Specimen: ileal tissue. These TCRs come from an adult with Crohn's disease.

This rearrangement joins TRBV7-9 to TRBJ1-6, with 9 nucleotides matching TRBD1. CDR1 is SEHNR, CDR2 FQNEAQ, per germline (reference sequence). V lost 3 bases and J lost 6; bases outside the gene matches: 6. The CDR3 has 16 amino acids. CDR3 DNA sequence: TGTGCCAGCAGCTTCTACAGGGGGCTGAGTAATTCACCCCTCCACTTT. It encodes CASSFYRGLSNSPLHF. The full variable domain, completed using reference TRBV7-9 and TRBJ1-6, is DTGVSQNPRHKITKRGQNVTFRCDPISEHNRLYWYRQTLGQGPEFLTYFQNEAQLEKSRLLSDRFSAERPKGSFSTLEIQRTEQGDSAMYLCASSFYRGLSNSPLHFGNGTRLTVT.

The CDR3 region is CASRLAREQFF. The CDR3 coding sequence is TGTGCCAGCAGACTAGCGAGGGAGCAGTTCTTC. The J gene is TRBJ2-1, the V gene TRBV2; 7 bases match TRBD2. V was clipped by 6 bases and J by 10 bases; unmatched bases: 3. Germline V gene lookup returns CDR1 SNHLY and CDR2 FYNNEI. The CDR3 is 11 amino acids.

J is TRBJ1-1 and V is TRBV29-1; a possible D gene is TRBD1 (6 bases). This CDR3 is 14 amino acids long. V lost 6 bases and J lost 5, with 19 bases in between. Germline loops: CDR1 SQVTM, CDR2 ANQGSEA. CDR3: CSVIDRRKGTEAFF. CDR3 DNA: TGCAGCGTAATAGACAGGAGAAAGGGGACTGAAGCTTTCTTT.

This chain uses TRBV2 with TRBJ1-4; tentatively, D is TRBD1 (6 bases). Trimming removed 4 bases from V and 1 base from J, with 10 bases in between. Germline CDR1 reads SNHLY; CDR2 reads FYNNEI. The CDR3 loop spans 15 amino acids. The CDR3 spells CASSGQQGTNEKLFF. In nucleotides, the CDR3 is TGTGCCAGCAGTGGACAACAGGGAACTAATGAAAAACTGTTTTTT. Full variable domain (missing parts from reference TRBV2 and TRBJ1-4): EPEVTQTPSHQVTQMGQEVILRCVPISNHLYFYWYRQILGQKVEFLVSFYNNEISEKSEIFDDQFSVERPDGSNFTLKIRSTKLEDSAMYFCASSGQQGTNEKLFFGSGTQLSVL.

This clone was seen just once. V is TRBV27 and J is TRBJ1-1, with TRBD1 identical over 7 bases. Germline CDR1 reads MNHEY; CDR2 reads SMNVEV (reference sequence). CDR3 size: 14 residues. The trim removed 8 bases at V and 1 base at J, leaving 7 bases unmatched. The CDR3 DNA is TGTGCCAGCCAGTATCCAGGGGGGAACACTGAAGCTTTCTTT. Its translation is CASQYPGGNTEAFF.

By share, this clone ranks as medium-sized. The CDR3 is CASSLGARHQGNTEAFF. CDR3 nucleotide sequence: TGTGCCAGCAGCTTAGGGGCCCGACACCAGGGTAACACTGAAGCTTTCTTT. The chain uses TRBV13 and TRBJ1-1; possibly TRBD1 for D (5 bases). CDR1 is PRHDT, CDR2 FYEKMQ, per germline (reference sequence). The CDR3 has 17 amino acids. Trimming removed 0 bases from V and 2 bases from J, with 16 bases in between.

The chain combines TRBV2 with TRBJ1-3; 11 nucleotides agree with TRBD1. This CDR3 is built from 17 residues. Unmatched junction bases numbered 7, after V lost 6 bases and J lost 0 bases. Germline V CDR1 and CDR2: SNHLY, FYNNEI. The DNA for the CDR3 is TGTGCCAGCAGGGAGGGACAGGGGGGACTCTCTGGAAACACCATATATTTT. Translated: CASREGQGGLSGNTIYF.

The rearrangement uses TRBV27 and TRBJ2-7, with TRBD1 matching 9 bases. Germline V gene data show CDR1 as MNHEY and CDR2 as SMNVEV (reference sequence). After removal of 2 bases from V and 5 bases from J, the junction contained 4 bases not matched to a gene. The CDR3 covers 14 residues. CDR3 amino acids: CASSLGTGRNEQYF. The DNA for the CDR3 is TGTGCCAGCAGTTTAGGGACAGGGAGGAACGAGCAGTACTTC.

This sequence joins TRBV9 and TRBJ2-2, with TRBD2 identical over 12 bases. Trimming at V came to 1 base and at J to 6 bases, leaving 1 base not matched to a gene. Germline loops: CDR1 SGDLS, CDR2 YYNGEE. The CDR3 is 15 amino acids. The CDR3 sequence is CASSVLAGGAGELFF. CDR3 nucleotide sequence: TGTGCCAGCAGCGTACTAGCGGGAGGGGCCGGGGAGCTGTTTTTT. The entire variable domain, with the rest obtained from reference TRBV9 and TRBJ2-2, is as follows: DSGVTQTPKHLITATGQRVTLRCSPRSGDLSVYWYQQSLDQGLQFLIQYYNGEERAKGNILERFSAQQFPDLHSELNLSSLELGDSALYFCASSVLAGGAGELFFGEGSRLTVL.

This clone was observed a single time. Other DNA sequences in the sample encode the same CDR3. This sequence joins TRBV6-1 and TRBJ1-1; weak D call: TRBD1 (5 bases). The CDR3 covers 13 residues. V was pared by 5 bases and J by 1 base, with 8 bases between. The germline V gene encodes CDR1 MNHNS and CDR2 SASEGT. This CDR3 reads CASSITGNTEAFF. CDR3 bases: TGTGCCAGCAGTATCACAGGGAACACTGAAGCTTTCTTT.

The rearrangement uses TRBV5-1 and TRBJ2-5; 10 positions match TRBD2. The length of the CDR3 is 16 residues. CDR1 and CDR2 from the germline V gene are SGHRS and YFSETQ. The V and J ends lost 2 bases and 1 base, in that order; junction bases with no gene match: 5. The CDR3 region is CASSFGTSVLQETQYF. CDR3 bases: TGCGCCAGCAGCTTCGGGACTAGCGTACTCCAAGAGACCCAGTACTTC. Full variable domain (rest looked up from reference TRBV5-1 and TRBJ2-5): KAGVTQTPRYLIKTRGQQVTLSCSPISGHRSVSWYQQTPGQGLQFLFEYFSETQRNKGNFPGRFSGRQFSNSRSEMNVSTLELGDSALYLCASSFGTSVLQETQYFGPGTRLLVL.

This rearrangement joins TRBV9 to TRBJ2-1; TRBD2 matches at 10 bases. From germline, CDR1 is SGDLS and CDR2 YYNGEE. The CDR3 loop spans 15 amino acids. The junction had 8 bases not matched to a gene; V was cut back by 4 bases and J by 7 bases. As DNA, the CDR3 is TGTGCCAGCAGCCCCGCGCCAGCGGGGGGGAATGAGCAGTTCTTC. The encoded protein is CASSPAPAGGNEQFF.

This clone was detected a few times. V gene TRBV6-6 combines with J gene TRBJ2-1, with no clear D. Trimming pared 7 bases from V and 0 bases from J, leaving 7 bases between. Germline-derived CDR1 and CDR2 are MNHNY and SVGAGI (reference sequence). This CDR3 region has 13 residues. DNA for the CDR3: TGTGCCAGCACAGAAAGCTCCTACAATGAGCAGTTCTTC. Amino acid sequence: CASTESSYNEQFF.

The chain is built from TRBV5-1 and TRBJ1-1, with D perhaps TRBD1 (6 bases). CDR3 length: 14 amino acids. V lost 4 bases and J lost 3, with 13 bases in between. Germline CDR1 and CDR2: SGHRS and YFSETQ. The DNA of the CDR3 is TGCGCCAGCAGCGCAACGACAGGTTACACTGAAGCTTTCTTT. This codes for CASSATTGYTEAFF.

The chain combines TRBV7-9 with TRBJ2-7; 8 bases agree with TRBD2. The CDR3 contains 14 residues. From germline, CDR1 is SEHNR and CDR2 FQNEAQ (reference sequence). V dropped 5 bases and J dropped 6; count of bases not matched to a gene: 9. CDR3 region: CASSTSGAYGEQYF. In DNA form, the CDR3 reads TGTGCCAGCAGCACTAGCGGTGCATACGGCGAGCAGTACTTC.

This clone has just a few counts. This rearrangement joins TRBV11-3 to TRBJ2-1; 12 nucleotides match TRBD2. V dropped 0 bases and J dropped 9; count of bases not matched to a gene: 6. This CDR3 region has 16 residues. Germline V gene sequence: CDR1 SGHNT, CDR2 YENEEA. The CDR3: CASSLDGLAGGIEQFF. The CDR3 DNA is TGTGCCAGCAGCTTAGATGGTCTAGCGGGAGGGATTGAGCAGTTCTTC.

CDR3 region: CASSLAGQYFYGYTF. The CDR3 DNA is TGTGCCAGCAGCTTGGCGGGACAGTATTTCTATGGCTACACCTTC. The chain is built from TRBV5-6 and TRBJ1-2; 7 positions match TRBD1. Per germline, CDR1 SGHDT and CDR2 YYEEEE. This CDR3 is built from 15 residues. V shed 0 bases, J shed 4 bases, and the junction held 6 bases outside the gene matches.

V and J are TRBV6-1 and TRBJ2-7; a possible D gene is TRBD2 (6 bases). Germline CDR1 is MNHNS and CDR2 is SASEGT. The CDR3 sequence is 12 residues long. The germline V and J ends were trimmed by 8 bases and 7 bases, with 15 bases remaining between them. The CDR3 loop reads CASAAGRGEQYF. In DNA, the CDR3 is TGTGCCAGCGCTGCGGGACGCGGGGAGCAGTACTTC.

This clone occurred a few times. V is TRBV11-2 and J is TRBJ2-3; 9 nucleotides align to TRBD1. Germline-derived CDR1 and CDR2 are SGHAT and FQNNGV. V lost 5 bases, J lost 5 bases, and 14 bases stayed unmatched. This CDR3 contains 17 residues. In nucleotides, the CDR3 is TGTGCCAGCAGCCGGACAGGGGTGGGACGAGGTGAAGATACGCAGTATTTT. Translating gives CASSRTGVGRGEDTQYF.

The chain uses TRBV7-2 and TRBJ1-2, with TRBD1 identical over 8 bases. This CDR3 contains 14 residues. Germline V lookup: CDR1 SGHTA, CDR2 FQGNSA. V trimming: 5 bases; J trimming: 2 bases; junction bases outside the gene matches: 4. The CDR3 sequence: CASSMGQVNYGYTF. The DNA of the CDR3 is TGTGCCAGCAGCATGGGACAGGTGAACTATGGCTACACCTTC. Using reference TRBV7-2 and TRBJ1-2 for the parts outside the CDR3, the full variable domain is GAGVSQSPSNKVTEKGKDVELRCDPISGHTALYWYRQSLGQGLEFLIYFQGNSAPDKSGLPSDRFSAERTGGSVSTLTIQRTQQEDSAVYLCASSMGQVNYGYTFGSGTRLTVV.

The chain carries TRBV5-1 and TRBJ2-3, with D unresolved. Trimming stripped 4 bases from V and 1 base from J, with 16 bases between. The CDR3 is made up of 16 amino acids. CDR1 and CDR2 from the germline V gene are SGHRS and YFSETQ. Here the CDR3 DNA reads TGCGCCAGCAGCGGTGGTCCGGTGGTTGGCACAGATACGCAGTATTTT. Its protein is CASSGGPVVGTDTQYF.